One and the same sample provided the 14 T cell receptor beta chains below, sequenced in a study of regulatory T cells in long-lasting Graves disease. Regarding time point: newly diagnosed GD, antithyroid drugs for less than 3 months. There was RNA extracted from PBMCs, and the TCR library was made from it. Construction of TCR beta libraries relied on iRepertoire HTBI primers and on Arm-PCR targeting CDR3 regions. TCRdb re-called the multiplex PCR reads with MiXCR, one entry per CDR3 protein. In the table there are roughly 420,000 distinct CDR3 sequences, 15% to 20% of which are singletons. The same data also contributed to another study, on T cells in Graves' hyperthyroidism and ophthalmopathy.

The specimen comprised peripheral blood mononuclear cells (PBMCs), sampled at new diagnosis, from a patient treated with antithyroid drugs. Source of these receptors: a woman under 30 with Graves disease.

Concerning this clonotype itself: A far larger clone is only one base removed, so a read error is likely. This chain connects TRBV27 to TRBJ2-4, with 8 bases aligning to TRBD2. This CDR3 is built from 16 residues. Per the germline V gene, CDR1 is MNHEY and CDR2 is SMNVEV (reference sequence). The CDR3 coding sequence is TGTGCCTGCAGGTCCAGCGGGAGCGGGGCCAAAAACATTCAGTACTTC. It codes for CACRSSGSGAKNIQYF.

This clonotype appeared many times. The chain carries TRBV30 and TRBJ1-2; D gene ambiguous. Trimming pared 4 bases from V and 5 bases from J, leaving 8 bases between. Per the germline V gene, CDR1 is GTSNPN and CDR2 is SVGIG (reference sequence). This CDR3 comprises 11 residues. CDR3 DNA sequence: TGTGCCTGGACATCCCTTTATGGCTACACCTTC. Its translation: CAWTSLYGYTF.

This clonotype turned up a few times. The genes are TRBV28 and TRBJ1-2, with 11 bases identical to TRBD1. Germline V lookup: CDR1 MDHEN, CDR2 SYDVKM. The CDR3 is 15 amino acids. The trim removed 7 bases at V and 4 bases at J, leaving 8 bases unmatched. In nucleotides, the CDR3 is TGTGCCAGCACCAGGCGCGGGACAGGGGGCTATGGCTACACCTTC. Amino acid sequence: CASTRRGTGGYGYTF.

In this sample, this clonotype turned up many times. The chain combines TRBV24-1 with TRBJ2-3, with 16 positions matching TRBD2. The CDR3 is 18 amino acids. With V trimmed by 4 bases and J by 4 bases, 7 bases remained unmatched. Germline values: CDR1 KGHDR, CDR2 SFDVKD. The CDR3 DNA sequence: TGTGCCACCAGTGACCGGGGACTAGCGGGAGGGGGAGCAGATACGCAGTATTTT. This codes for CATSDRGLAGGGADTQYF.

This clonotype was detected a few times. The J gene is TRBJ1-2, the V gene TRBV20-1; D gene uncertain. V dropped 3 bases and J dropped 4 bases, with 24 bases sitting between them. Germline-derived CDR1 and CDR2 are DFQATT and SNEGSKA (reference sequence). This CDR3 is built from 17 residues. CDR3 loop: CSASSPGGGRVSYGYTF. CDR3 DNA sequence: TGCAGTGCTAGTTCCCCGGGTGGCGGTCGAGTCTCCTATGGCTACACCTTC.

The table lists this clonotype with many counts. V and J are TRBV28 and TRBJ2-2; D is uncertain. V was shortened by 3 bases and J by 0 bases, with 5 bases between the two germline ends. Looked up from germline, CDR1 is MDHEN and CDR2 is SYDVKM. This CDR3 contains 14 residues. The CDR3 region is CASSLWTNTGELFF. CDR3 in DNA: TGTGCCAGCAGTTTGTGGACGAACACCGGGGAGCTGTTTTTT.

In its sample, this clonotype ranks as large (0.1 to 1%). The chain joins TRBV27 to TRBJ2-1; D is possibly TRBD1 (7 bases). CDR1 and CDR2 (germline): MNHEY, SMNVEV (reference sequence). The germline V and J ends were trimmed by 5 bases and 8 bases, with 22 bases remaining between them. CDR3 length: 16 residues. DNA of the CDR3: TGTGCCAGCAGTCCTCGGACAGGTGGCGGGACCCATGAGCAGTTCTTC. Protein product: CASSPRTGGGTHEQFF.

This clonotype was picked up a small number of times. The V and J genes are TRBV7-2 and TRBJ1-6, with no clear D. CDR1 and CDR2 (germline): SGHTA, FQGNSA. V was clipped by 4 bases and J by 9 bases, with 7 bases between them. The CDR3 is made up of 12 amino acids. The CDR3: CASSSSISPLHF. In nucleotides, the CDR3 is TGTGCCAGCAGCTCGAGCATTTCACCCCTCCACTTT.

There are a few counts of this clonotype. CDR3 coding DNA: TGTGCCTGGAGTTTTTCCCGGGACACTAAACGGTTCTTC. The encoded protein is CAWSFSRDTKRFF. V usage is TRBV30 and J usage is TRBJ2-1; D possibly corresponds to TRBD1 (6 bases). Germline V gives CDR1 GTSNPN, CDR2 SVGIG (reference sequence). Trimming took 2 bases from V and 15 from J, leaving 20 bases between them. The CDR3 contains 13 residues.

This clonotype has at least ten counts. The chain joins TRBV6-2 or TRBV6-3 to TRBJ2-1; 12 nucleotides line up with TRBD2. The CDR3 sequence is 14 residues long. The trim removed 6 bases at V and 5 bases at J, leaving 2 bases unmatched. The germline V gene encodes CDR1 MNHEY and CDR2 SVGEGT. The CDR3 region is CASRTSGSDNEQFF. Here the CDR3 DNA reads TGTGCCAGCAGGACTAGCGGGAGTGACAATGAGCAGTTCTTC.

The chain joins TRBV7-9 to TRBJ2-2, with D perhaps TRBD2 (6 bases). This CDR3 has 13 amino acids. Germline-derived CDR1 and CDR2 are SEHNR and FQNEAQ (reference sequence). With 8 bases removed from V and 6 bases from J, the gap between germline ends came to 13 bases. The DNA of the CDR3 is TGTGCCAGCCGCCCCGGGACTCCCGGGGAGCTGTTTTTT. The encoded protein is CASRPGTPGELFF.

This clonotype occurred many times. V is TRBV3-1 and J is TRBJ2-2; 16 bases are shared with TRBD2. Looked up from germline, CDR1 is LGHDT and CDR2 is YNNKEL (reference sequence). Trimming took 5 bases from V and 5 from J; bases not matched to a gene: 5. This CDR3 spans 17 amino acids. This CDR3 reads CASSSGTSGRATGELFF. CDR3 nucleotide sequence: TGTGCCAGCAGCTCCGGGACTAGCGGGAGGGCAACCGGGGAGCTGTTTTTT.

The genes are TRBV9 and TRBJ2-3; D perhaps matches TRBD2 (6 bases). The CDR3 totals 14 residues. V was cut by 0 bases and J by 7 bases, with 12 bases left in between. From germline, CDR1 is SGDLS and CDR2 YYNGEE. The CDR3 sequence is CASSVALAGHTQYF. The CDR3 region has the DNA TGTGCCAGCAGCGTAGCTCTGGCGGGACATACGCAGTATTTT.

This clonotype was detected ten times or more. CDR3 loop: CASTDGQTSTYEQYF. CDR3 coding DNA: TGTGCCAGCACAGACGGACAGACAAGTACCTACGAGCAGTACTTC. V usage is TRBV18 and J usage is TRBJ2-7; D is perhaps TRBD1 (6 bases). V lost 8 bases and J 2 bases, leaving 19 bases between the germline ends. The germline CDR1 and CDR2 sequences are KGHSH and LQKENI. The CDR3 spans 15 residues.